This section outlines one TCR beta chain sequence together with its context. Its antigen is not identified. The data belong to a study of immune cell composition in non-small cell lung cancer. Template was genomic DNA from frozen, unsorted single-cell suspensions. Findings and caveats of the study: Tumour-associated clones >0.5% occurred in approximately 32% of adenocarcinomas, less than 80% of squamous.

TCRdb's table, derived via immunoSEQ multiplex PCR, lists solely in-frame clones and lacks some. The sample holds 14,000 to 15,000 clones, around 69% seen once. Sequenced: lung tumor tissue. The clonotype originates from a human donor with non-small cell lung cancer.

The CDR3 region is CASSARLSRDNGYTF. CDR3 sequence (DNA): TGTGCCAGCAGCGCCCGACTATCCCGGGATAATGGCTACACCTTC. This chain joins TRBV11-2 and TRBJ1-2; D is unclear. V lost 5 bases and J 6 bases, leaving 19 bases between the germline ends. This CDR3 spans 15 amino acids. From germline, CDR1 is SGHAT and CDR2 FQNNGV.